This TCR beta chain was obtained from a study of T cell clones after liver transplantation. The protocol was immunoSEQ multiplex PCR, while the TCRdb copy is restricted to in-frame clones and leaves out a portion. The data contain 70,000 to 80,000 clones, about 88% of them singletons. General study results and limits: Post-transplant time points were not standardized, so conclusions are preliminary.

As concerns this clone: Its antigen remains unidentified.

Thawed unstimulated PBMCs were FACS-sorted by CD3, CD4 and CD8 into two populations. Sequences were derived from CD4+ T cells from blood, sampled before liver transplant. This clonotype was obtained from a human donor who received a liver transplant.

The CDR3 loop reads CASSLGSGTEQETQYF. CDR3 nucleotide sequence: TGTGCCAGCAGCTTAGGCTCCGGGACAGAACAAGAGACCCAGTACTTC. The rearrangement uses TRBV11-2 and TRBJ2-5, with 7 bases matching TRBD1. The V gene's germline CDR1 is SGHAT and CDR2 FQNNGV. The trim removed 1 base at V and 2 bases at J, leaving 7 bases unmatched. CDR3 length: 16 amino acids.